This entry lists 25 T cell receptor beta chains sequenced from one sample in a study of shared clonotypes between healthy human individuals. Data came from immunoSEQ multiplex PCR; TCRdb stores just in-frame clones and leaves some out. The table has 2 million to 2.5 million clones, under 97% seen once. Sequencing was carried out using naive CD4+ T cells sorted from blood. Subset specified: CD45RA+ positively selected. The receptors come from a man aged 18 to 30 in good health.

The table lists this clone with a few counts. The CDR3 nucleotides read TGTGCCTTAAACGGGGGGGCCGCTGAGACCCAGTACTTC. Translation gives CALNGGAAETQYF. J is TRBJ2-5 and V is TRBV30; 8 bases fit TRBD2. V shed 7 bases and J 5 bases; nucleotides not matched to a gene: 9. The CDR3 consists of 13 residues. Germline V gene sequence: CDR1 GTSNPN, CDR2 SVGIG (reference sequence).

This chain links TRBV29-1 with TRBJ2-5; TRBD1 matches at 7 bases. The CDR3 has 13 residues. The germline V gene has CDR1 SQVTM and CDR2 ANQGSEA. V shed 6 bases and J 5 bases; nucleotides not matched to a gene: 9. CDR3 in amino acids: CSVQQGNGETQYF. The DNA of the CDR3 is TGCAGCGTACAACAGGGGAATGGTGAGACCCAGTACTTC.

The table lists this clone with a count of one. This chain joins TRBV27 and TRBJ1-5, with D uncertain. Germline assignment: CDR1 MNHEY and CDR2 SMNVEV (reference sequence). The V end lost 0 bases, the J end lost 6 bases, and 12 bases lay between the germline ends. This CDR3 has 15 amino acids. CDR3 loop: CASSLSWEGFQPQHF. The CDR3 coding sequence is TGTGCCAGCAGTTTATCGTGGGAAGGTTTTCAGCCCCAGCATTTT.

The rearrangement joins TRBV27 to TRBJ1-1, with D possibly matching TRBD1 (6 bases). The CDR3 is made up of 15 amino acids. Germline V gene data show CDR1 as MNHEY and CDR2 as SMNVEV (reference sequence). Trimming shortened V by 2 bases and J by 7 bases, and 17 bases separated the two germline ends. This chain's CDR3 is CASSLGGQGYDEAFF. The CDR3 DNA follows: TGTGCCAGCAGTTTAGGTGGGCAGGGGTACGATGAAGCTTTCTTT.

This chain uses TRBV6-5 with TRBJ2-2; weak D call: TRBD2 (6 bases). Looked up from germline, CDR1 is MNHEY and CDR2 is SVGAGI. Trimming took off 6 bases at V and 7 bases at J, with 21 bases between the two ends. The CDR3 sequence is 16 residues long. As DNA, the CDR3 is TGTGCCAGCAGGTACAATAGCCGCGGAGGGGTCGGGGAGCTGTTTTTT. Translating it yields CASRYNSRGGVGELFF.

This clone came up a few times. The gene calls are TRBV10-3 and TRBJ1-6; D not certain. The CDR3 is 14 residues long. Germline V lookup: CDR1 ENHRY, CDR2 SYGVKD. V shed 8 bases and J shed 6 bases, with 14 bases lying between them. The CDR3 bases are TGTGCCATCGCCTCGGACCTCGGTAATTCACCCCTCCACTTT. Translation gives CAIASDLGNSPLHF.

V is TRBV9 and J is TRBJ2-3; D unclear. The V gene lost 0 bases and the J gene lost 1 base, with 12 bases spanning the gap. This CDR3 region has 16 residues. From germline, CDR1 is SGDLS and CDR2 YYNGEE. CDR3 protein: CASSVVGREGTDTQYF. In DNA form, the CDR3 reads TGTGCCAGCAGCGTAGTAGGTAGGGAAGGCACAGATACGCAGTATTTT.

Concerning this clone itself: The sample has other DNA sequences that encode this CDR3 too. The CDR3 here is CAISEDRNYGYTF. The CDR3, as DNA: TGTGCCATCAGTGAAGACCGAAACTATGGCTACACCTTC. The gene calls are TRBV10-3 and TRBJ1-2, with unresolved D. The CDR3 spans 13 residues. CDR1 and CDR2 (germline): ENHRY, SYGVKD. Trimming pared 3 bases from V and 2 bases from J, leaving 7 bases between.

Of note for this clone: Additional DNA sequences in this sample encode the identical CDR3. The chain employs TRBV6-1 and TRBJ2-1; 15 bases are shared with TRBD2. Germline values: CDR1 MNHNS, CDR2 SASEGT. This CDR3 region has 17 residues. With V trimmed by 3 bases and J by 1 base, 1 base remained unmatched. CDR3 sequence reads: CASSDGLAGGSYNEQFF. The CDR3 DNA is TGTGCCAGCAGTGACGGACTAGCGGGAGGGTCCTACAATGAGCAGTTCTTC.

This chain joins TRBV4-3 and TRBJ2-7, with D possibly being TRBD2 (9 bases). The CDR3 spans 15 residues. Germline V CDR1 and CDR2: LGHNA, YSLEER. Deletions cut 0 bases from V and 6 bases from J, with 15 bases between. In DNA, the CDR3 is TGCGCCAGCAGCCAAGAGGCTAGCGGGACAGGCGAGCAGTACTTC. This sequence encodes CASSQEASGTGEQYF.

The chain uses TRBV6-4 and TRBJ2-1; TRBD2 matches at 11 bases. The CDR3 extends over 15 amino acids. V shed 5 bases and J 4 bases; nucleotides not matched to a gene: 4. CDR1 and CDR2 (germline): MRHNA, SNTAGT. For the CDR3, the DNA is TGTGCCAGCAGTCGACTAGCGGGATTTTACAATGAGCAGTTCTTC. This translates into CASSRLAGFYNEQFF.

This clone was observed once. The chain recombines TRBV6-1 with TRBJ2-7, with D maybe TRBD1 (6 bases). The V gene's germline CDR1 is MNHNS and CDR2 SASEGT. V lost 3 bases, J lost 3 bases, and 9 bases lay in between. The CDR3 contains 13 residues. CDR3 coding DNA: TGTGCCAGCAGTGAGGACAGATACTACGAGCAGTACTTC. Its protein product is CASSEDRYYEQYF.

The chain employs TRBV2 and TRBJ2-4; 9 bases are a match to TRBD1. V gave up 4 bases and J gave up 6 bases; unmatched junction bases: 4. Germline-derived CDR1 and CDR2 are SNHLY and FYNNEI. The CDR3 extends over 14 amino acids. CDR3 nucleotides: TGTGCCAGCAGTGGGCCGGACAGGGGAAACATTCAGTACTTC. Translation gives CASSGPDRGNIQYF.

CDR3 loop: CASSAIHEQYF. The CDR3 DNA reads as TGTGCCAGCAGCGCCATCCACGAGCAGTACTTC. The V gene is TRBV11-2, the J gene TRBJ2-7, with D uncertain. Trimming stripped 5 bases from V and 5 bases from J, with 7 bases between. The CDR3 has 11 residues. The germline CDR1 and CDR2 sequences are SGHAT and FQNNGV. Looking up the rest from reference TRBV11-2 and TRBJ2-7 gives the full variable domain: EAGVAQSPRYKIIEKRQSVAFWCNPISGHATLYWYQQILGQGPKLLIQFQNNGVVDDSQLPKDRFSAERLKGVDSTLKIQPAKLEDSAVYLCASSAIHEQYFGPGTRLTVT.

The chain has TRBV5-4 and TRBJ2-1; weak D call: TRBD1 (6 bases). The CDR3 is 15 residues long. Germline CDR1 reads SGHNT; CDR2 reads YYREEE (reference sequence). V lost 3 bases to trimming and J lost 3 bases, with 13 bases between them. The CDR3 spells CASSSSLDSYNEQFF. The CDR3 region has the DNA TGTGCCAGCAGCTCATCGTTGGACAGCTACAATGAGCAGTTCTTC.

The rearrangement joins TRBV11-2 to TRBJ2-7; 7 nucleotides agree with TRBD2. The CDR3 is 16 amino acids. Trimming removed 5 bases from V and 3 bases from J; junction bases left unmatched: 13. The germline V gene encodes CDR1 SGHAT and CDR2 FQNNGV. The CDR3 loop is CASSLPLLAAGYEQYF. CDR3 coding DNA: TGTGCCAGCAGCCTCCCCCTGCTAGCGGCCGGCTACGAGCAGTACTTC.

The J gene is TRBJ2-6, the V gene TRBV18, with a weak D call TRBD1 (6 bases). This CDR3 comprises 16 residues. Germline assignment: CDR1 KGHSH and CDR2 LQKENI. V lost 6 bases, J lost 3 bases, and 15 bases lay in between. The CDR3 bases are TGTGCCAGCTCGCGAACAGGGTCTAATGGGGCCAACGTCCTGACTTTC. This translates into CASSRTGSNGANVLTF.

The chain couples TRBV5-5 to TRBJ1-1, with D possibly matching TRBD1 (6 bases). V was pared by 5 bases and J by 1 base, with 15 bases between. The CDR3 has 15 amino acids. Germline V gene data show CDR1 as SGHKS and CDR2 as YYEKEE (reference sequence). CDR3 region: CASSSQGSGNTEAFF. For the CDR3, the DNA is TGTGCCAGCAGTTCACAGGGCTCGGGGAACACTGAAGCTTTCTTT.

This clone was seen a single time. The rearrangement joins TRBV7-9 to TRBJ2-2; D might be TRBD1 (6 bases). In germline, CDR1 is SEHNR, CDR2 FQNEAQ (reference sequence). V lost 2 bases to trimming and J lost 3 bases, with 7 bases between them. This CDR3 region has 14 residues. In DNA form, the CDR3 reads TGTGCCAGCAGCTTACAGGGGTACACCGGGGAGCTGTTTTTT. Protein: CASSLQGYTGELFF.

Concerning this clone itself: At the DNA level, this CDR3 is encoded by other sequences in the same sample as well. The chain recombines TRBV15 with TRBJ2-7; maybe TRBD1 (6 bases). The CDR3 contains 13 residues. The V end lost 0 bases, the J end lost 4 bases, and 7 bases lay between the germline ends. The germline CDR1 and CDR2 sequences are LNHNV and YYDKDF (reference sequence). The CDR3 here is CATSRDRGYEQYF. CDR3 nucleotides: TGTGCCACCAGCAGAGACAGGGGTTACGAGCAGTACTTC.

This rearrangement joins TRBV6-1 to TRBJ1-5; 10 bases map to TRBD1. Germline CDR1 and CDR2: MNHNS and SASEGT. V dropped 2 bases and J dropped 5; count of bases not matched to a gene: 9. The CDR3 covers 17 residues. The CDR3 loop is CASSEPPGQGIYQPQHF. The CDR3 DNA reads TGTGCCAGCAGTGAACCCCCGGGACAGGGGATTTATCAGCCCCAGCATTTT.

The chain is built from TRBV7-9 and TRBJ1-4; no reliable D call. V gave up 2 bases and J gave up 7 bases, with 14 bases separating them. CDR1 is SEHNR, CDR2 FQNEAQ, per germline (reference sequence). This CDR3 is built from 15 residues. As DNA, the CDR3 is TGTGCCAGCAGCTTATCGTCCAAAGGGATTGAAAAACTGTTTTTT. Translated: CASSLSSKGIEKLFF.

With respect to this clone: The same CDR3 also results from other DNA sequences found in this sample. The chain is built from TRBV5-4 and TRBJ2-3; 7 positions match TRBD2. Germline lookup yields CDR1 SGHNT and CDR2 YYREEE (reference sequence). Trimming removed 2 bases from V and 3 bases from J; junction bases left unmatched: 3. The CDR3 runs 14 residues. The CDR3 coding sequence is TGTGCCAGCAGCTTTGGGGGGGGTACAGATACGCAGTATTTT. Amino acids: CASSFGGGTDTQYF.

The chain carries TRBV6-5 and TRBJ2-7; D may be TRBD2 (7 bases). V dropped 2 bases and J dropped 5 bases, with 19 bases sitting between them. Germline V gene lookup returns CDR1 MNHEY and CDR2 SVGAGI. This CDR3 is built from 16 residues. In nucleotides, the CDR3 is TGTGCCAGCAGTTACACTCGGGGGCGGGGGTTTAACGAGCAGTACTTC. Translated, it gives CASSYTRGRGFNEQYF.

Comment on this clone: The sample contains more than one DNA sequence encoding this CDR3. The CDR3 region has the DNA TGTGCCAGTAGTATCTCGGGGGCCAACGTCCTGACTTTC. It translates to CASSISGANVLTF. J is TRBJ2-6 and V is TRBV19; D is undetermined. CDR1 is LNHDA and CDR2 is SQIVND in the germline V gene (reference sequence). The CDR3 sequence is 13 residues long. The V end lost 3 bases, the J end lost 4 bases, and 4 bases lay between the germline ends.